A selection of T cell receptor beta chains follows, all from one sample in a study of shared clonotypes between healthy human individuals. Some clones are missing from TCRdb's copy, which holds only in-frame ones; the method was immunoSEQ multiplex PCR. The data contain 2 million to 2.5 million clones, 85% to 95% of them singletons. Specimen: naive CD4+ T cells from PBMCs. The receptors originated from a man aged 18 to 30 in good health. Some clones in this sample may be carry-over from other donors' samples. CDR3s include the opening cysteine and the closing phenylalanine or tryptophan. D genes are given only for firm matches. Size values are once, few and many counts, or a class for expanded clones, and some rows have none.

clone_size j_call d_call v_call cdr3_aa cdr3_nt
- TRBJ1-5 - TRBV19 CASSAATYSNQPQHF TGTGCCAGTAGCGCCGCAACTTATAGCAATCAGCCCCAGCATTTT
- TRBJ2-2 - TRBV7-8 CASSLSGILTGELFF TGTGCCAGCAGCTTATCAGGGATTCTCACCGGGGAGCTGTTTTTT
- TRBJ1-1 - TRBV20-1 CSARDLGVAFF TGCAGTGCTAGAGATCTGGGGGTAGCTTTCTTT
once TRBJ2-7 TRBD2 TRBV2 CASGRGPSYEQYF TGTGCCAGTGGGAGGGGCCCCTCCTACGAGCAGTACTTC
- TRBJ1-1 - TRBV14 CASSQENRLNTEAFF TGTGCCAGCAGCCAAGAAAACAGGCTGAACACTGAAGCTTTCTTT
once TRBJ1-1 - TRBV5-1 CASSLVPGGGTEAFF TGCGCCAGCAGCTTGGTTCCGGGGGGCGGCACTGAAGCTTTCTTT
- TRBJ1-1 - TRBV7-9 CASSLAPGGNTEAFF TGTGCCAGCAGCTTAGCCCCAGGCGGTAACACTGAAGCTTTCTTT
- TRBJ2-3 - TRBV18 CASSPLAVPDTQYF TGTGCCAGCTCACCCTTAGCAGTCCCAGATACGCAGTATTTT
once TRBJ2-7 - TRBV5-8 CASSLGLANYEQYF TGTGCCAGCAGCTTGGGGCTAGCGAACTACGAGCAGTACTTC
- TRBJ2-3 TRBD2 TRBV9 CASSVGLAGPTDTQYF TGTGCCAGCAGCGTAGGACTAGCGGGCCCTACAGATACGCAGTATTTT
- TRBJ2-5 - TRBV7-9 CASSHGQQETQYF TGTGCCAGCAGCCATGGTCAGCAAGAGACCCAGTACTTC
- TRBJ2-1 - TRBV7-3 CASSLRAGRGGEQFF TGTGCCAGCAGCTTAAGGGCGGGACGGGGTGGTGAGCAGTTCTTC
once TRBJ2-3 TRBD1 TRBV7-2 CASRTGTGGPTDTQYF TGTGCCAGCAGAACCGGGACAGGGGGCCCCACAGATACGCAGTATTTT
- TRBJ2-2 TRBD2 TRBV9 CASSVGGTSGKGAGELFF TGTGCCAGCAGCGTAGGTGGGACTAGCGGGAAGGGGGCCGGGGAGCTGTTTTTT
- TRBJ1-1 TRBD1 TRBV30 CAWSVRGRWTEAFF TGTGCCTGGAGTGTAAGGGGGCGGTGGACTGAAGCTTTCTTT
- TRBJ2-1 - TRBV4-1 CASSPQAENNEQFF TGCGCCAGCAGCCCCCAAGCGGAAAACAATGAGCAGTTCTTC
- TRBJ1-1 TRBD1 TRBV6-6 CASSYMEGALVEAFF TGTGCCAGCAGTTATATGGAGGGGGCGCTGGTTGAAGCTTTCTTT
- TRBJ2-1 TRBD1 TRBV10-3 CAISEPERGPYNEQFF TGTGCCATCAGTGAACCCGAAAGGGGGCCCTACAATGAGCAGTTCTTC
once TRBJ1-1 - TRBV6-1 CASSVGSLRGEAFF TGTGCCAGCAGTGTTGGGAGTTTACGAGGAGAAGCTTTCTTT
- TRBJ2-2 - TRBV7-6 CASMGTLTGELFF TGTGCCAGCATGGGGACTCTCACCGGGGAGCTGTTTTTT
- TRBJ1-1 - TRBV2 CARGAGGQIGEGTEAFF TGTGCCAGAGGCGCCGGGGGCCAAATAGGGGAAGGGACTGAAGCTTTCTTT
- TRBJ1-2 TRBD1 TRBV6-1 CASSEAGTGPYGGYTF TGTGCCAGCAGTGAAGCGGGGACAGGACCCTATGGCGGCTACACCTTC
- TRBJ2-1 - TRBV9 CASSVADEQFF TGTGCCAGCAGCGTAGCCGATGAGCAGTTCTTC
- TRBJ2-5 TRBD2 TRBV6-6 CASRTTSGTKKETQYF TGTGCCAGCAGAACCACCTCCGGGACTAAAAAAGAGACCCAGTACTTC
- TRBJ1-1 - TRBV5-8 CASNRQAHTEAFF TGTGCCAGCAATAGGCAGGCCCACACTGAAGCTTTCTTT
- TRBJ2-7 TRBD2 TRBV28 CASSLSGKAHPQYF TGTGCCAGCAGTTTAAGCGGGAAAGCGCATCCGCAGTACTTC